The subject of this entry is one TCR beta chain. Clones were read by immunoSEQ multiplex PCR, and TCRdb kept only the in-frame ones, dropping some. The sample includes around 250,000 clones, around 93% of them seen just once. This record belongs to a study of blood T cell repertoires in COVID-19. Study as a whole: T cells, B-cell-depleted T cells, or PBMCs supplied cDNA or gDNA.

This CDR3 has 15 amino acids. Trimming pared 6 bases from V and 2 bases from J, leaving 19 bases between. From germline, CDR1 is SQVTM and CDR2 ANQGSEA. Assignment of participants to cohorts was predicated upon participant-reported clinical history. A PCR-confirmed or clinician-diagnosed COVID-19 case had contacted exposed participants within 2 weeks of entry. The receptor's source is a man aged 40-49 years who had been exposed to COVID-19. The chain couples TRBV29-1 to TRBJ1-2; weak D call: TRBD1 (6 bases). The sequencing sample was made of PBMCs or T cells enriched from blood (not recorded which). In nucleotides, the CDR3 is TGCAGCGTCGTTCGGGACACCCTTGCGAACTATGGCTACACCTTC. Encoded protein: CSVVRDTLANYGYTF.